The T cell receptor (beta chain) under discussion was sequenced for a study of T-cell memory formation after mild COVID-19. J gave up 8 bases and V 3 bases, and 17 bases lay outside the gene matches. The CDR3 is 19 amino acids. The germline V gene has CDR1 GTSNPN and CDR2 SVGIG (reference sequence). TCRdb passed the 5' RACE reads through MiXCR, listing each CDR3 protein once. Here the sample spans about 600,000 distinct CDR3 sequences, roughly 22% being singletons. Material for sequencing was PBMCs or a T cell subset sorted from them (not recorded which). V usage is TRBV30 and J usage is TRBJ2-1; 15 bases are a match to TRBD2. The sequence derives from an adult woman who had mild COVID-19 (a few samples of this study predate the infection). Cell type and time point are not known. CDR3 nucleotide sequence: TGTGCCTGGAGCCCACATCTACGGGGACTAGCGGGGGGAGGAGATGAGCAGTTCTTC. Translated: CAWSPHLRGLAGGGDEQFF.